This T cell receptor beta chain derives from a study of T cell repertoires in cytomegalovirus infection. Study overall: Selection of CMV epitopes for the study included recently identified HLA-C-restricted and well-studied HLA-B-restricted ones.

Points from the study as a whole: HLA-C-restricted CMV-specific TCR beta clonotypes were dominant in the ex vivo response.

The table lists this clonotype with a few counts. Antigen unknown. Each CDR3 protein gets one entry after TCRdb re-called the reads with MiXCR. The sample shows fewer than 950,000 distinct CDR3 sequences, about 30% of them seen only once. The CDR3 totals 15 residues. The junction had 9 bases not matched to a gene; V was cut back by 8 bases and J by 0 bases. Germline V gives CDR1 ENHRY, CDR2 SYGVKD. Sample: cultured CD8+ T cells from PBMCs, taken from culture after CMV antigen stimulation. The gene calls are TRBV10-3 and TRBJ1-2; 7 bases are a match to TRBD1. The clonotype originates from a human donor in good health (CMV status not recorded). Some clones in this sample may be carry-over from other donors' samples. CDR3 protein: CAIFGGTVPNYGYTF. CDR3 DNA sequence: TGTGCCATCTTCGGCGGGACAGTTCCTAACTATGGCTACACCTTC.